Presented here are 11 T cell receptor beta chains from one specimen sequenced in a study of identical twins. TCRdb re-analysed the 5' RACE reads in MiXCR, keeping a single row per CDR3 protein. The sample has about 460,000 distinct CDR3 sequences, approximately 15% seen once. These data were also reused for a study on yellow fever vaccine responses in identical twins.

Sequences were obtained from CD4+ T cells sorted from blood. All receptors derive from a young woman in good health.

This clonotype was seen a few times. The genes are TRBV4-2 and TRBJ2-7; D uncertain. V dropped 3 bases and J dropped 6 bases, with 9 bases sitting between them. CDR3 length equals 12 residues. Germline V gene data show CDR1 as LGHNA and CDR2 as YNFKEQ. The CDR3 reads CASSHDPAEQYF. In DNA, the CDR3 is TGTGCCAGCAGCCATGATCCCGCCGAGCAGTACTTC.

This clonotype occurred a few times. This chain connects TRBV12-5 to TRBJ2-1; the D is unclear. The germline V gene encodes CDR1 LGHNT and CDR2 FRNRAP. This CDR3 has 13 amino acids. V dropped 3 bases and J dropped 6 bases, with 9 bases sitting between them. CDR3 coding DNA: TGTGCTAGTGGTTTCCACCAAAGCAATGAGCAGTTCTTC. Residues: CASGFHQSNEQFF.

This clonotype has just a few counts. V gene TRBV6-5 combines with J gene TRBJ2-4, with D maybe TRBD1 (6 bases). Trimming took off 0 bases at V and 2 bases at J, with 14 bases between the two ends. CDR1 MNHEY and CDR2 SVGAGI come from the germline V gene. The CDR3 has 17 residues. The CDR3 sequence: CASSYSGRGVSKNIQYF. The CDR3 nucleotides are TGTGCCAGCAGTTACTCTGGCAGGGGAGTATCCAAAAACATTCAGTACTTC.

The chain couples TRBV11-2 to TRBJ2-5; TRBD2 aligns across 11 bases. With 3 bases clipped from V and 6 bases from J, the junction kept 6 bases outside the gene matches. The CDR3 is 15 amino acids. CDR1 and CDR2 (germline): SGHAT, FQNNGV. The CDR3 here is CASSFGSGGAKTQYF. The CDR3 nucleotides are TGTGCCAGCAGCTTTGGTAGCGGGGGGGCGAAGACCCAGTACTTC.

The chain employs TRBV6-4 and TRBJ2-5; a possible D gene is TRBD1 (6 bases). Germline V gene lookup returns CDR1 MRHNA and CDR2 SNTAGT. The CDR3 extends over 16 amino acids. V was clipped by 2 bases and J by 5 bases, with 18 bases between them. The CDR3 here is CASSDRFRQGRETQYF. The DNA for the CDR3 is TGTGCCAGCAGTGACCGGTTTAGGCAGGGGCGGGAGACCCAGTACTTC.

The sample holds a few counts of this clonotype. V and J are TRBV20-1 and TRBJ2-4; 7 bases match TRBD2. The V gene end was trimmed by 2 bases and the J gene end by 3 bases; junction bases not matched to a gene: 4. The germline V gene encodes CDR1 DFQATT and CDR2 SNEGSKA (reference sequence). The CDR3 sequence is 14 residues long. The CDR3 nucleotides are TGCAGTGCTAGACTAGCGGAGAACAAAAACATTCAGTACTTC. Translating gives CSARLAENKNIQYF.

This clonotype was found many times. The rearrangement joins TRBV20-1 to TRBJ2-7; 13 bases map to TRBD2. CDR1 DFQATT and CDR2 SNEGSKA come from the germline V gene (reference sequence). The CDR3 contains 13 residues. The ends lost 6 bases at V and 3 bases at J; junction bases unmatched: 2. The CDR3 DNA is TGCAGTGCCGGGACTAGCGGGGACTACGAGCAGTACTTC. This codes for CSAGTSGDYEQYF.

This clonotype has ten or more counts. The rearrangement joins TRBV28 to TRBJ2-7; 8 positions match TRBD1. V dropped 5 bases and J dropped 2; count of bases not matched to a gene: 2. This CDR3 spans 13 amino acids. Germline CDR1 and CDR2: MDHEN and SYDVKM. The CDR3 is CASSGTGTYEQYF. The CDR3 bases are TGTGCCAGCAGTGGGACAGGAACCTACGAGCAGTACTTC. The full variable domain, with the rest looked up from reference TRBV28 and TRBJ2-7, is DVKVTQSSRYLVKRTGEKVFLECVQDMDHENMFWYRQDPGLGLRLIYFSYDVKMKEKGDIPEGYSVSREKKERFSLILESASTNQTSMYLCASSGTGTYEQYFGPGTRLTVT.

V usage is TRBV12-3 or TRBV12-4 and J usage is TRBJ1-1, with 7 positions matching TRBD1. The V segment lost 6 bases and the J segment 13 bases; nucleotides outside the gene matches: 8. The CDR3 runs 11 residues. CDR3 nucleotides: TGTGCCAGCAGCCAGGGACAGAATGTTTTCTTT. Protein sequence: CASSQGQNVFF.

This chain uses TRBV20-1 with TRBJ2-3; 9 bases are a match to TRBD2. The CDR3 runs to 15 residues. Germline V CDR1 and CDR2: DFQATT, SNEGSKA (reference sequence). V was pared by 4 bases and J by 4 bases, with 9 bases of the junction left unmatched. The CDR3 DNA reads TGCAGTGCTACTAGGACTAGCGTGAGTGCAGATACGCAGTATTTT. This translates into CSATRTSVSADTQYF.

The chain recombines TRBV6-2 or TRBV6-3 with TRBJ2-5; 7 positions match TRBD1. Trimming took 0 bases from V and 2 from J; bases not matched to a gene: 9. This CDR3 comprises 17 residues. Per the germline V gene, CDR1 is MNHEY and CDR2 is SVGEGT. The CDR3 DNA follows: TGTGCCAGCAGTTACTCGAAAGGACAGGAGGTTCAAGAGACCCAGTACTTC. Its protein is CASSYSKGQEVQETQYF.